Listed here are 2 T cell receptor beta chains from one sample, sequenced in a study of T cells after yellow fever vaccination. From the 5' RACE reads, TCRdb called clonotypes with MiXCR, one entry per CDR3 protein. There are about 320,000 distinct CDR3 sequences in the sample; around 4.5% occur only once, and just under 20% lies in the top ten. The sample here was PBMCs, taken 15 days after the yellow fever booster vaccination. The receptor set was obtained from a man aged 18-30 years who received the YFV17D yellow fever vaccine.

Only a few counts were recorded for this clonotype. This chain links TRBV19 with TRBJ1-1, with D unresolved. V was pared by 5 bases and J by 3 bases, with 13 bases between. The germline gives CDR1 LNHDA, CDR2 SQIVND (reference sequence). The CDR3 contains 14 residues. The CDR3 reads CASSLNRLDTEAFF. Here the CDR3 DNA reads TGTGCCAGTAGTCTCAACCGTTTGGACACTGAAGCTTTCTTT. The variable domain in full, completed from reference TRBV19 and TRBJ1-1, reads DGGITQSPKYLFRKEGQNVTLSCEQNLNHDAMYWYRQDPGQGLRLIYYSQIVNDFQKGDIAEGYSVSREKKESFPLTVTSAQKNPTAFYLCASSLNRLDTEAFFGQGTRLTVV.

This clonotype was counted many times. The CDR3, as DNA: TGTGCCAGCAGCACAGGACAACCCGGCGCTGAAGCTTTCTTT. Amino acids: CASSTGQPGAEAFF. J is TRBJ1-1 and V is TRBV7-3, with D possibly TRBD1 on 5 matching bases. Trimming stripped 5 bases from V and 6 bases from J, with 16 bases between. The length of the CDR3 is 14 residues. Germline lookup yields CDR1 SGHTA and CDR2 FQGTGA.